A selection of T cell receptor beta chains follows, all from one sample in a study of tumor-infiltrating lymphocytes in localized non-small cell lung cancer. Clones were sequenced by immunoSEQ multiplex PCR, and TCRdb holds only the in-frame ones, with some missing. The sample consists of some 22,000 clones, roughly 70% of them appearing once. Sequenced material: lung tumor tissue. The receptors come from a human donor with non-small cell lung cancer. Each CDR3 is given with its conserved first and last residue. The order of the fields is clone size, D gene, V gene, J gene, CDR3 DNA, CDR3 protein. D genes are given only for firm matches. The size field is filled for only some rows; it gives once, few, many or a size class.

-	-	TRBV5-1	TRBJ2-3	TGCGCCAGCAGAAAATTAGATACGCAGTATTTT	CASRKLDTQYF
few	TRBD1	TRBV2	TRBJ1-4	TGTGCCAGTTTTGGGACAGCTGAAAAACTGTTTTTT	CASFGTAEKLFF
-	-	TRBV18	TRBJ2-3	TGTGCCAGCTCACCAAGTTTGGACACCCTCTCATATTTT	CASSPSLDTLSYF
-	-	TRBV19	TRBJ1-5	TGTGCCACCCACGGTGGGTCAGGGTCTTATAGCAATCAGCCCCAGCATTTT	CATHGGSGSYSNQPQHF
-	TRBD1	TRBV5-5	TRBJ1-1	TGTGCCAGCAGCTTGTGGGGGACAGGGGGCGCATCGTTAACTGAAGCTTTCTTT	CASSLWGTGGASLTEAFF
-	-	TRBV30	TRBJ1-2	TGTGCCTGGAGTAAAGGGGCTGAGTTGGGCTACACCTTC	CAWSKGAELGYTF
-	TRBD2	TRBV30	TRBJ2-1	TGTGCCTGGAGACCTAGGACTAGCGGGAGCAAGTACAGGGATGAGCAGTTCTTC	CAWRPRTSGSKYRDEQFF
-	-	TRBV7-2	TRBJ2-7	TGTGCCAGCAGCTTAAGCCAGTTTTACGAGCAGTACTTC	CASSLSQFYEQYF
-	-	TRBV9	TRBJ2-5	TGTGCCAGCAGCGTAGCGGAGGGGGAGCCCCAGTACTTC	CASSVAEGEPQYF
-	TRBD1	TRBV30	TRBJ1-2	TGTGCCTGGGTCAACAGGGGACTCCTCTATGGCTACACCTTC	CAWVNRGLLYGYTF
-	-	TRBV27	TRBJ1-5	TGTGCCACCCGAAAAGGGGCCACCCTTACCAATCAGCCCCAGCATTTT	CATRKGATLTNQPQHF
few	-	TRBV18	TRBJ1-2	TGTGCCAGCTCACAAACGGGACCCCCGGACTATGGCTACACCTTC	CASSQTGPPDYGYTF
-	-	TRBV5-6	TRBJ2-5	TGTGCCAGCAGCTCCACAGAGACCCAGTACTTC	CASSSTETQYF
-	TRBD1	TRBV5-1	TRBJ2-7	TGCGCCAGCAGCTTGGGGACAGGGCCCTACGAGCAGTACTTC	CASSLGTGPYEQYF
-	-	TRBV20-1	TRBJ2-7	TGCAGTGCTGTCAACTACGAGCAGTACTTC	CSAVNYEQYF
-	-	TRBV14	TRBJ2-5	TGTGCCAGCAGCCCACAGGGGGGGGGTCCGGAGACCCAGTACTTC	CASSPQGGGPETQYF
-	-	TRBV20-1	TRBJ1-2	TGCAGTGCTAGCTCGTATAGCTACACCTTC	CSASSYSYTF
-	-	TRBV9	TRBJ1-2	TGTGCCAGCAGCCGGAACAGCGGTCCCCCCTATGGCTACACCTTC	CASSRNSGPPYGYTF
-	-	TRBV5-4	TRBJ2-2	TGTGCCAGCAGTATCAGGGGAGGAGGGACCGGGGAGCTGTTTTTT	CASSIRGGGTGELFF
-	-	TRBV18	TRBJ2-1	TGTGCCAGCTCACCCTTTCTTCTCTTGGACGGTAATGAGCAGTTCTTC	CASSPFLLLDGNEQFF
few	TRBD2	TRBV2	TRBJ2-1	TGTGCCAGCAGTGACGTGGGCGGGAGGAGTAGTGAGCAGTTCTTC	CASSDVGGRSSEQFF
few	-	TRBV5-6	TRBJ1-1	TGTGCCAGCAGCTTCTCCATACAGGAGAACACTGAAGCTTTCTTT	CASSFSIQENTEAFF
-	-	TRBV27	TRBJ2-3	TGTGCCAGCAGTCCTCCGGGATTAATATGGGGCACAGATACGCAGTATTTT	CASSPPGLIWGTDTQYF
few	-	TRBV5-1	TRBJ1-1	TGCGCCAGCAGGACGGAGAACACTGAAGCTTTCTTT	CASRTENTEAFF
-	-	TRBV29-1	TRBJ2-3	TGCAGCGTTGAGGGGGACAAGGTAGCGGATACGCAGTATTTT	CSVEGDKVADTQYF
few	-	TRBV15	TRBJ2-7	TGTGCCACCAGCACCCCCGGGACCACCTACGAGCAGTACTTC	CATSTPGTTYEQYF
-	-	TRBV9	TRBJ2-3	TGTGCCAGCAGCCCCCTTCGGGGCGGACTGGATACGCAGTATTTT	CASSPLRGGLDTQYF
-	-	TRBV28	TRBJ1-2	TGTGCCAGCAGTTTCGGGAAATTCTATGGCTACACCTTC	CASSFGKFYGYTF
-	TRBD1	TRBV27	TRBJ1-2	TGTGCCAGCAGTTTATCCCCAGGACAGGGGGCGGTTTTGGTCGGCTACACCTTC	CASSLSPGQGAVLVGYTF
few	-	TRBV14	TRBJ2-7	TGTGCCAGCAGCCACTCGGGGGTGGTAGGCGAGCAGTACTTC	CASSHSGVVGEQYF
many	-	TRBV9	TRBJ2-2	TGTGCCAGCAGCGACCCCGGGGGGCTAGCGGATGACTTGACCGGGGAGCTGTTTTTT	CASSDPGGLADDLTGELFF
few	-	TRBV28	TRBJ1-5	TGTGCCAGCACTCGGAGCAATCAGCCCCAGCATTTT	CASTRSNQPQHF
once	-	TRBV19	TRBJ2-1	TGTGCCAGTAGGGCACAGGAAATGGGCTACAATGAGCAGTTCTTC	CASRAQEMGYNEQFF
-	-	TRBV6-5	TRBJ1-2	TGTGCCAGCAGTTACGCGGGGAGATTTAACTATGGCTACACCTTC	CASSYAGRFNYGYTF
few	-	TRBV7-2	TRBJ2-2	TGTGCCAGCAGCCTCTCCCCCCAGCGGAAACCCACCGGGGAGCTGTTTTTT	CASSLSPQRKPTGELFF
-	-	TRBV28	TRBJ2-4	TGTGCCAGCAGTATGACAGTTATCTCGGCCAAAAACATTCAGTACTTC	CASSMTVISAKNIQYF
-	-	TRBV2	TRBJ1-1	TGTGCCAGCAGTGACGTTCCAAGAAACACTGAAGCTTTCTTT	CASSDVPRNTEAFF
-	-	TRBV30	TRBJ2-5	TGTGCCTGGAGTAACTTTGGCGGGTTCGAGACCCAGTACTTC	CAWSNFGGFETQYF
-	TRBD2	TRBV9	TRBJ2-2	TGTGCCAGCAGCGCCAAAGCGGGAGTCGGAACCGGGGAGCTGTTTTTT	CASSAKAGVGTGELFF
-	-	TRBV7-8	TRBJ1-5	TGTGCCAGCAGCTTAGCCAGGCTGGGTGGCAATCAGCCCCAGCATTTT	CASSLARLGGNQPQHF
-	TRBD2	TRBV7-2	TRBJ2-1	TGTGCCAGCAGCTTATGGACTAGCGGGAGAAATGAGCAGTTCTTC	CASSLWTSGRNEQFF
-	TRBD1	TRBV30	TRBJ1-1	TGTGCCTGGAGTGTATCAAGGGGGCTGGAAGCTTTCTTT	CAWSVSRGLEAFF
-	-	TRBV5-1	TRBJ2-1	TGCGCCAGCAGCGACTTTATCCTAGCCGCGGTCGGCAATGAGCAGTTCTTC	CASSDFILAAVGNEQFF
once	-	TRBV6-6	TRBJ1-1	TGTGCCAGCAGTTACGCGTCGGGCGGGACTGAAGCTTTCTTT	CASSYASGGTEAFF
-	-	TRBV6-1	TRBJ2-7	TGTGCCAGCAGTGGGTGGGGGGACTACGAGCAGTACTTC	CASSGWGDYEQYF
-	-	TRBV5-6	TRBJ2-5	TGTGCCAGCAGCTTCGGACTCGCCCTCATGGAAGAGACCCAGTACTTC	CASSFGLALMEETQYF
-	-	TRBV27	TRBJ1-5	TGTGCCAGCAGTTTAATGCGGGGAGATCAGCCCCAGCATTTT	CASSLMRGDQPQHF
-	-	TRBV11-2	TRBJ1-1	TGTGCCAGCAGCCCCCGGACATCGAGGGGGACTGAAGCTTTCTTT	CASSPRTSRGTEAFF
-	TRBD2	TRBV7-2	TRBJ2-1	TGTGCCAGCAGCCCCTATACTAGCGGGACCTACAATGAGCAGTTCTTC	CASSPYTSGTYNEQFF
-	-	TRBV5-8	TRBJ2-2	TGTGCCAGCAGCTTGGCCGCGTGGGTCTCCGGGGAGCTGTTTTTT	CASSLAAWVSGELFF
few	-	TRBV28	TRBJ2-7	TGTGCCAGCAGTTCCAGGGGCGAGCAGTACTTC	CASSSRGEQYF
-	TRBD2	TRBV5-6	TRBJ2-7	TGTGCCAGCAGCTTGAAGCCTAGCGGGAGTCCGTACGAGCAGTACTTC	CASSLKPSGSPYEQYF
-	-	TRBV10-3	TRBJ1-5	TGTGCCATCAGTGAGTCGAGGGGTGGGGGAAGGAGCAATCAGCCCCAGCATTTT	CAISESRGGGRSNQPQHF
-	TRBD2	TRBV11-2	TRBJ2-2	TGTGCCAGCAGCTTAGAGTCTAGCGGGAGTTCTAGAGGGGAGCTGTTTTTT	CASSLESSGSSRGELFF
-	-	TRBV19	TRBJ2-2	TGTGCCAGTAGTCTCTGGACAGGGAGGGGGACCGGGGAGCTGTTTTTT	CASSLWTGRGTGELFF